The present T cell receptor beta chain was sequenced within a study of cytotoxic CD8 clonotypes in ibrutinib-treated CLL. Overall study: Patients attained about 25 partial and 2 complete responses; at median around 5.5 years, around 14 remained remitted while 12 progressed. Per sample, productive templates averaged 255,043 and productive rearrangements averaged 94,082. Study findings and constraints: Few clonotypes were public, and these shrank or held steady under treatment.

This CDR3 spans 15 amino acids. The V gene lost 0 bases and the J gene lost 3 bases, with 10 bases spanning the gap. From germline, CDR1 is SGHNT and CDR2 YYREEE (reference sequence). TCRdb's table, derived via immunoSEQ multiplex PCR, lists solely in-frame clones and lacks some. This repertoire shows around 70,000 clones, 90% found once; its top ten account for 2.5% to 3.5%. About 2 micrograms of genomic DNA (from cryopreserved PBMCs) were used for TCR beta libraries. Only one count was recorded for this clone. Antigen specificity is unknown. The sample in question was PBMCs, obtained after 12 months of ibrutinib treatment. The rearrangement links TRBV5-4 to TRBJ1-5, with D perhaps TRBD1 (5 bases). This TCR was recovered from a human donor with chronic lymphocytic leukemia. This chain's CDR3 is CASSLGREVNQPQHF. Written as DNA, the CDR3 is TGTGCCAGCAGCTTGGGCAGGGAAGTCAATCAGCCCCAGCATTTT. The whole variable domain, remainder taken from reference TRBV5-4 and TRBJ1-5, is ETGVTQSPTHLIKTRGQQVTLRCSSQSGHNTVSWYQQALGQGPQFIFQYYREEENGRGNFPPRFSGLQFPNYSSELNVNALELDDSALYLCASSLGREVNQPQHFGDGTRLSIL.